The T cell receptor beta chain under discussion was sequenced for a study of CD8 T cells in ankylosing spondylitis. Study-level points and caveats: A TCR beta motif made of about 8 highly homologous variants seemed typical of ankylosing spondylitis blood. The authors reported significant enrichment of disease-linked clones in matched ankylosing spondylitis synovial fluid.

Remarks on this clonotype: Antigen specificity is unknown.

Germline V gives CDR1 LGHNA, CDR2 YSLEER. The CDR3 runs 15 residues. The J segment lost 7 bases and the V segment lost 0 bases, leaving 5 bases of the junction unmatched. Making the TCR beta libraries involved quantitative 5'-RACE with molecular barcodes. One entry per CDR3 protein, called by TCRdb with MiXCR from the 5' RACE reads. The repertoire holds 220,000 or so distinct CDR3 sequences, around 20% seen once, with roughly 43% in the top ten. The genes are TRBV4-3 and TRBJ2-1; 8 positions agree with TRBD2. Sequenced sample: blood, either unsorted or a sorted T cell fraction (not recorded which). The sequence was obtained from a male donor with ankylosing spondylitis. DNA for the CDR3: TGCGCCAGCAGCCAAGAATTAGCGGGACGGAATGAGCAGTTCTTC. Translating gives CASSQELAGRNEQFF.